This T cell receptor (beta chain) was documented in a study of T cell repertoires in cytomegalovirus infection. TCRdb ran MiXCR on the reads and lists one entry per CDR3 protein. The repertoire holds approximately 990,000 distinct CDR3 sequences, with less than 40% as singletons. The CDR3 is 20 amino acids. After removal of 5 bases from V and 8 bases from J, the junction contained 26 bases not matched to a gene. Germline loops: CDR1 SEHNR, CDR2 FQNEAQ (reference sequence). A note on this clonotype: Its matching antigen is unknown.

V is TRBV7-9 and J is TRBJ2-3; 9 bases line up with TRBD1. This sample comprised cultured CD8+ T cells from PBMCs, obtained from culture after CMV antigen stimulation. The clonotype was recovered from a human donor in good health (CMV status not recorded). Some clones in this sample may be carry-over from other donors' samples. The DNA of the CDR3 is TGTGCCAGCAGCAACCCCCGGACAGGGGACAAACTCGGGGCGTTTCGTACGCAGTATTTT. Translating it yields CASSNPRTGDKLGAFRTQYF.